This T cell receptor beta chain was obtained from a study of STAT5B mutations in CD4+ large granular lymphocyte leukemia. The germline V and J ends were trimmed by 4 bases and 8 bases, with 12 bases remaining between them. This CDR3 contains 13 residues. Germline CDR1 is SGHRS and CDR2 is YFSETQ. The data were produced by immunoSEQ multiplex PCR, yet TCRdb's version contains in-frame clones alone and is incomplete. The table lists around 29,000 clones, about three quarters of them singletons, with roughly 0.98% in the top ten. The receptor's source is a human donor in good health. The chain couples TRBV5-1 to TRBJ1-4, with D perhaps TRBD1 (6 bases). Sequencing input: CD4+ T cells from blood buffy coats. The CDR3 DNA sequence: TGCGCCAGCAGCGGGGGACATCAGGAAAAACTGTTTTTT. Protein sequence: CASSGGHQEKLFF.